This TCR beta chain is from a study of cytomegalovirus exposure and HLA in healthy donors. Overall study: Unique TCRs numbering approximately 80 million, obtained from HLA-typed donors, made up an early data release.

Regarding this clone: Its specificity is unknown.

In the PCR, 60 Vbeta and 13 Jbeta primers were used. Repertoires were generated with immunoSEQ multiplex PCR, while TCRdb's copy carries only in-frame clones and drops some. The profile shows about 120,000 clones, 80% to 85% of them singletons. Study-wide results and limits: In an earlier analysis, in around 590 donors, most V segments appeared productive either ~90% or ~30% of the time. When analyzed later, a missense DCLRE1C variant was found to be linked to TCR beta V- and J-gene trimming. Most CMV-associated TCR beta chains appeared HLA-restricted in a later analysis.

V gave up 6 bases and J gave up 7 bases, with 15 bases separating them. The CDR3 has 13 residues. The germline V gene has CDR1 MDHEN and CDR2 SYDVKM. The chain links TRBV28 to TRBJ2-5; perhaps TRBD2 as D (5 bases). Sequenced sample: PBMCs. The clonotype was recovered from a woman between 40 and 55 years old in good health and CMV-seronegative. The CDR3 is CASSSADWRTQYF. CDR3 nucleotide sequence: TGTGCCAGCAGCTCCGCGGACTGGCGGACCCAGTACTTC.